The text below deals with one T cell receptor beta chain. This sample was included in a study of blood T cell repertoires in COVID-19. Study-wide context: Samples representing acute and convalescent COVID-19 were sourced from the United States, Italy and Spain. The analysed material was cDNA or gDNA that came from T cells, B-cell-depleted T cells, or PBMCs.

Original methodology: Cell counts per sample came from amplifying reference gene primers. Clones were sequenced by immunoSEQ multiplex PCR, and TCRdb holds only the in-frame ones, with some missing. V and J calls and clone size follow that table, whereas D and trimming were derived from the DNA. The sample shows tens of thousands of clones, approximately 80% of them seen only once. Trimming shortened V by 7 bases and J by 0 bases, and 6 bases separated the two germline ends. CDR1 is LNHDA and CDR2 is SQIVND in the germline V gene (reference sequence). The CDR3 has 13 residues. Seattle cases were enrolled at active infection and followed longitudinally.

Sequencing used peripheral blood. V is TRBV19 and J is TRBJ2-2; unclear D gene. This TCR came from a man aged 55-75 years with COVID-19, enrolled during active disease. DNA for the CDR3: TGTGCCAGTAATAGAGCGAACACCGGGGAGCTGTTTTTT. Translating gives CASNRANTGELFF.